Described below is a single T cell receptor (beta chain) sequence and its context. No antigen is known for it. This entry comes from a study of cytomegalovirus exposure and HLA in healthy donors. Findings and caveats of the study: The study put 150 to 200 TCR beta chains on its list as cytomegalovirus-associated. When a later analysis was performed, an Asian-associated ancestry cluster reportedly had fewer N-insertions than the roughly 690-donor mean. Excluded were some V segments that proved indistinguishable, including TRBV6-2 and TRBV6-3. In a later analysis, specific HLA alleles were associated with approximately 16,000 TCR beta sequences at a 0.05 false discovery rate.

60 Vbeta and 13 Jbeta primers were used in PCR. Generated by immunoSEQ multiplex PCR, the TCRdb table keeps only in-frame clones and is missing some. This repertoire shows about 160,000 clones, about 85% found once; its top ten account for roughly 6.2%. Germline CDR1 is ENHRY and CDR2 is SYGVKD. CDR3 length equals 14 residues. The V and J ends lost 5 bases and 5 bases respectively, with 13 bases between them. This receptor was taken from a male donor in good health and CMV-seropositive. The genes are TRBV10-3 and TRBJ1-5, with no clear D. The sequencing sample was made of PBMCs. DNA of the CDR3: TGTGCCATCAGTTCAGACTTTTCCGATCAGCCCCAGCATTTT. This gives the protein CAISSDFSDQPQHF.